This entry lists 14 T cell receptor beta chains sequenced from one sample in a study of T cells after somatic rescue of genetic block. Clones were sequenced by immunoSEQ multiplex PCR, and TCRdb holds only the in-frame ones, with some missing. The table lists 65,000 to 70,000 clones, approximately 90% of them singletons. Sequencing was performed on peripheral blood mononuclear cells (PBMCs). The receptors here all came from a middle-aged man.

The chain is built from TRBV7-2 and TRBJ1-2, with 7 nucleotides matching TRBD1. V shed 2 bases, J shed 3 bases, and the junction held 6 bases outside the gene matches. Germline V lookup: CDR1 SGHTA, CDR2 FQGNSA. The CDR3 runs 15 residues. DNA of the CDR3: TGTGCCAGCAGCTTACAGGGGGTTTTGGACTATGGCTACACCTTC. Its translation: CASSLQGVLDYGYTF.

The genes are TRBV10-3 and TRBJ2-5, with 9 bases aligning to TRBD2. The CDR3 contains 15 residues. Per the germline V gene, CDR1 is ENHRY and CDR2 is SYGVKD. V shed 3 bases and J 5 bases; nucleotides not matched to a gene: 7. The CDR3 sequence is CAISDNSGSTETQYF. The CDR3, as DNA: TGTGCCATCAGTGATAATAGCGGGAGTACGGAGACCCAGTACTTC.

The rearrangement joins TRBV19 to TRBJ1-1, with TRBD1 matching 10 bases. V shed 7 bases, J shed 4 bases, and the junction held 6 bases outside the gene matches. The CDR3 contains 14 residues. Germline CDR1 is LNHDA and CDR2 is SQIVND (reference sequence). This CDR3 reads CASNWGQGTTEAFF. Written as DNA, the CDR3 is TGTGCCAGTAATTGGGGACAGGGGACCACTGAAGCTTTCTTT.

The chain couples TRBV6-5 to TRBJ1-2; D is perhaps TRBD1 (6 bases). Deletions cut 0 bases from V and 6 bases from J, with 17 bases between. CDR1 MNHEY and CDR2 SVGAGI come from the germline V gene. The CDR3 loop spans 16 amino acids. The CDR3 sequence: CASSYSGGVGHHGYTF. In DNA form, the CDR3 reads TGTGCCAGCAGTTACTCAGGGGGGGTGGGCCACCATGGCTACACCTTC.

The J gene is TRBJ2-7, the V gene TRBV5-1; a possible D gene is TRBD1 (5 bases). Looked up from germline, CDR1 is SGHRS and CDR2 is YFSETQ. V was shortened by 0 bases and J by 3 bases, with 13 bases between the two germline ends. The CDR3 covers 15 residues. CDR3 region: CASSLDSGRLYEQYF. CDR3 DNA: TGCGCCAGCAGCTTGGATTCAGGGCGACTCTACGAGCAGTACTTC.

V gene TRBV21-1 combines with J gene TRBJ2-2. TRBV21-1 is listed as a pseudogene. CDR3 size: 17 residues. The DNA for the CDR3 is TGTGCCAGCAGCGCAAGCGACGGTGGTGACATTGTATGGGAGCTGTTTTTT. Protein product: CASSASDGGDIVWELFF.

This rearrangement joins TRBV5-1 to TRBJ1-1, with 7 bases fitting TRBD1. The length of the CDR3 is 14 residues. Germline CDR1 reads SGHRS; CDR2 reads YFSETQ. V trimming: 3 bases; J trimming: 3 bases; junction bases outside the gene matches: 5. Here the CDR3 DNA reads TGCGCCAGCAGCTCCCCGGGACAGCACACTGAAGCTTTCTTT. Its translation: CASSSPGQHTEAFF. Full variable domain (remainder filled in from reference TRBV5-1 and TRBJ1-1): KAGVTQTPRYLIKTRGQQVTLSCSPISGHRSVSWYQQTPGQGLQFLFEYFSETQRNKGNFPGRFSGRQFSNSRSEMNVSTLELGDSALYLCASSSPGQHTEAFFGQGTRLTVV.

The chain couples TRBV9 to TRBJ2-6; D possibly corresponds to TRBD1 (6 bases). The V and J ends lost 0 bases and 0 bases respectively, with 13 bases between them. This CDR3 spans 18 amino acids. In germline, CDR1 is SGDLS, CDR2 YYNGEE. The CDR3 spells CASSVEVQGYSGANVLTF. The CDR3 nucleotides are TGTGCCAGCAGCGTAGAGGTACAGGGCTACTCTGGGGCCAACGTCCTGACTTTC.

The chain carries TRBV2 and TRBJ2-5, with D uncertain. Per the germline V gene, CDR1 is SNHLY and CDR2 is FYNNEI. The CDR3 is 11 amino acids. Trimming pared 3 bases from V and 5 bases from J, leaving 4 bases between. CDR3 DNA: TGTGCCAGCAGTGAGGGGGAGACCCAGTACTTC. This sequence encodes CASSEGETQYF.

V gene TRBV10-3 combines with J gene TRBJ2-5, with a possible D match to TRBD2 (7 bases). Gene TRBJ2-7 matches the end of the DNA better, so the J call may be wrong. This CDR3 spans 14 amino acids. The germline V gene encodes CDR1 ENHRY and CDR2 SYGVKD. The CDR3 nucleotides read TGTGCCATCAGTGAGGGGGAGGGGGTCGACGAGCAGTACTTC. Translated, it gives CAISEGEGVDEQYF.

This chain connects TRBV7-2 to TRBJ2-7, with D perhaps matching TRBD1 or TRBD2 (5 bases each). Trimming cost V 5 bases and J 3 bases, with 17 bases left between them. The CDR3 is 15 amino acids. Germline loops: CDR1 SGHTA, CDR2 FQGNSA. For the CDR3, the DNA is TGTGCCAGCAGCACGGGACCGCTACAGGACTACGAGCAGTACTTC. The encoded protein is CASSTGPLQDYEQYF. The variable domain in full, completed from reference TRBV7-2 and TRBJ2-7, reads GAGVSQSPSNKVTEKGKDVELRCDPISGHTALYWYRQSLGQGLEFLIYFQGNSAPDKSGLPSDRFSAERTGGSVSTLTIQRTQQEDSAVYLCASSTGPLQDYEQYFGPGTRLTVT.

The rearrangement links TRBV7-8 to TRBJ2-2; 9 bases match TRBD2. Per the germline V gene, CDR1 is SGHVS and CDR2 is FQNEAQ. J gave up 7 bases and V 2 bases, and 11 bases lay outside the gene matches. The CDR3 has 17 residues. In DNA form, the CDR3 reads TGTGCCAGCAGCTTATCCCTGGCGGGAGGGCCGATCGGGGAGCTGTTTTTT. Translating it yields CASSLSLAGGPIGELFF.

This chain links TRBV4-2 with TRBJ2-2; no clear D. Germline loops: CDR1 LGHNA, CDR2 YNFKEQ. The CDR3 covers 18 residues. V dropped 0 bases and J dropped 3 bases, with 17 bases sitting between them. The CDR3 here is CASSQDLADILDTGELFF. CDR3 bases: TGTGCCAGCAGCCAAGATCTGGCCGACATCTTGGACACCGGGGAGCTGTTTTTT.

The V gene is TRBV5-1, the J gene TRBJ2-1; TRBD1 agrees at 12 bases. This CDR3 region has 15 residues. The V segment lost 4 bases and the J segment 8 bases; nucleotides outside the gene matches: 7. CDR1 SGHRS and CDR2 YFSETQ come from the germline V gene. CDR3 protein: CASSTGTGGIDEQFF. CDR3 nucleotides: TGCGCCAGCAGCACCGGGACAGGGGGCATCGATGAGCAGTTCTTC. The full variable domain, rest sourced from reference TRBV5-1 and TRBJ2-1, is KAGVTQTPRYLIKTRGQQVTLSCSPISGHRSVSWYQQTPGQGLQFLFEYFSETQRNKGNFPGRFSGRQFSNSRSEMNVSTLELGDSALYLCASSTGTGGIDEQFFGPGTRLTVL.